The 32 T cell receptor beta chains below were found in one sample sequenced in a study of T cells expressing NK-cell markers. TCRdb reprocessed the 5' RACE reads and keeps a single row for each CDR3 protein, giving no DNA. This table lists about 160,000 distinct CDR3 sequences. Sequenced: blood T cells: a sorted CD56 or NKG2C T cell subset, CD4+ or CD8+ T cells, or bulk PBMC T cells (not recorded which). The receptors here all came from a man aged 18 to 70 in good health.

The V and J genes are TRBV7-3 and TRBJ1-2; TCRdb's assignment of TRBD1 cannot be checked, as there is no DNA. The CDR3 loop spans 14 amino acids. Germline values: CDR1 SGHTA, CDR2 FQGTGA. The CDR3 here is CASSPQGGNYGYTF.

The rearrangement links TRBV6-6 to TRBJ2-1; TCRdb reports TRBD1, a call that lacks DNA to check it against. Germline lookup yields CDR1 MNHNY and CDR2 SVGAGI (reference sequence). The CDR3 extends over 13 amino acids. This chain's CDR3 is CASSSGLGYEQFF.

V is TRBV29-1 and J is TRBJ1-2. The CDR3 spans 14 residues. Germline V gene lookup returns CDR1 SQVTM and CDR2 ANQGSEA. The chain's CDR3 is CSVEDLAENYGYTF. Based on the CDR3 plus reference TRBV29-1 and TRBJ1-2, the full variable domain is SAVISQKPSRDICQRGTSLTIQCQVDSQVTMMFWYRQQPGQSLTLIATANQGSEATYESGFVIDKFPISRPNLTFSTLTVSNMSPEDSSIYLCSVEDLAENYGYTFGSGTRLTVV.

This chain links TRBV6-1 with TRBJ1-2. The CDR3 has 12 residues. Germline V lookup: CDR1 MNHNS, CDR2 SASEGT. The CDR3 is CASTYTADGYTF.

The CDR3 sequence is CASSQVTSWDEQYF. This rearrangement joins TRBV14 to TRBJ2-7; no DNA is available, so the TRBD2 call from TCRdb remains unchecked. CDR3 length: 14 amino acids. Germline values: CDR1 SGHDN, CDR2 FVKESK.

The J gene is TRBJ2-1, the V gene TRBV20-1; TCRdb selects TRBD2, and the lack of DNA leaves this call unchecked. This CDR3 has 17 residues. Germline V lookup: CDR1 DFQATT, CDR2 SNEGSKA (reference sequence). CDR3 sequence: CSADLSTSGGVYNEQFF.

The gene calls are TRBV7-9 and TRBJ2-7; TCRdb lists TRBD1, though no DNA is available to test this call. Germline V gives CDR1 SEHNR, CDR2 FQNEAQ (reference sequence). The CDR3 sequence is 15 residues long. CDR3 region: CASSRSGQGLVEQYF.

The chain couples TRBV10-3 to TRBJ2-1. Per the germline V gene, CDR1 is ENHRY and CDR2 is SYGVKD. CDR3 length: 16 amino acids. This CDR3 is CAISELPFGLGNEQFF.

V gene TRBV27 combines with J gene TRBJ1-6; TCRdb selects TRBD1, and the lack of DNA leaves this call unchecked. The length of the CDR3 is 14 residues. From germline, CDR1 is MNHEY and CDR2 SMNVEV (reference sequence). The CDR3 loop is CASRTGQGNSPLHF.

J is TRBJ2-1 and V is TRBV12-3 or TRBV12-4; with no DNA, the TCRdb D assignment of TRBD1 cannot be verified. The CDR3 runs to 13 residues. The CDR3 sequence: CASSFRGDNEQFF.

The CDR3 here is CASSLGLKEQYF. V and J are TRBV5-1 and TRBJ2-7. CDR1 and CDR2 from the germline V gene are SGHRS and YFSETQ. The CDR3 has 12 amino acids.

CDR3 loop: CASSGQDSGNTIYF. This chain joins TRBV7-8 and TRBJ1-3; as DNA is missing, the TRBD1 call by TCRdb cannot be tested. CDR3 length equals 14 residues. Germline assignment: CDR1 SGHVS and CDR2 FQNEAQ.

The rearrangement uses TRBV11-3 and TRBJ2-2; TCRdb's D gene call, TRBD1, goes unchecked for lack of DNA. The CDR3 has 17 residues. Germline CDR1 reads SGHNT; CDR2 reads YENEEA. The CDR3 here is CASSLGGGGGDTGELFF.

The rearrangement joins TRBV6-5 to TRBJ2-1. The germline gives CDR1 MNHEY, CDR2 SVGAGI. The length of the CDR3 is 14 residues. CDR3: CASSYSISYNEQFF.

The genes are TRBV6-1 and TRBJ1-3. The CDR3 runs 15 residues. Germline CDR1 reads MNHNS; CDR2 reads SASEGT. The CDR3 protein is CASTLGLEAGNTIYF.

This chain connects TRBV5-1 to TRBJ2-5; the D gene TCRdb calls, TRBD2, cannot be checked with no DNA. The CDR3 is 15 amino acids. CDR1 SGHRS and CDR2 YFSETQ come from the germline V gene. CDR3: CASSLSGSGAETQYF.

V is TRBV7-8 and J is TRBJ1-5; TCRdb's assignment of TRBD1 cannot be checked, as there is no DNA. Germline-derived CDR1 and CDR2 are SGHVS and FQNEAQ. The CDR3 length is 14 residues. CDR3 protein: CASSAGASNQPQHF.

The chain joins TRBV7-9 to TRBJ1-2; there is no DNA to check the TCRdb D call of TRBD1. Germline loops: CDR1 SEHNR, CDR2 FQNEAQ (reference sequence). This CDR3 spans 16 amino acids. CDR3 protein: CASSQTGGPYPYGYTF.

The rearrangement joins TRBV5-1 to TRBJ1-4. The CDR3 is made up of 14 amino acids. The germline gives CDR1 SGHRS, CDR2 YFSETQ. CDR3 region: CASSLWGFDEKLFF.

This chain joins TRBV12-3 or TRBV12-4 and TRBJ2-6; TCRdb selects TRBD1, and the lack of DNA leaves this call unchecked. The CDR3 consists of 18 residues. The CDR3 sequence is CASSLEGTGVIGANVLTF.

The chain has TRBV7-6 and TRBJ2-3. The CDR3 contains 15 residues. CDR1 SGHVS and CDR2 FNYEAQ come from the germline V gene. Here the CDR3 reads CASSLAMVPTDTQYF.

This chain uses TRBV6-1 with TRBJ2-3; TCRdb's assignment of TRBD1 cannot be checked, as there is no DNA. The CDR3 runs 16 residues. Germline V gives CDR1 MNHNS, CDR2 SASEGT. CDR3 amino acids: CASSPEYGGGTDTQYF.

The chain links TRBV5-6 to TRBJ2-7; no DNA is available, so the TRBD2 call from TCRdb remains unchecked. Germline CDR1 and CDR2: SGHDT and YYEEEE. The length of the CDR3 is 16 residues. CDR3 sequence reads: CASSLGGLTFSYEQYF.

V gene TRBV6-1 combines with J gene TRBJ2-7; TCRdb names TRBD1, which stays unverified in the absence of DNA. In germline, CDR1 is MNHNS, CDR2 SASEGT. The CDR3 is made up of 15 amino acids. This CDR3 reads CASTNRDRDPYEQYF.

The chain joins TRBV7-9 to TRBJ1-1. Per the germline V gene, CDR1 is SEHNR and CDR2 is FQNEAQ (reference sequence). The CDR3 covers 16 residues. CDR3 loop: CASSLAWGRQNTEAFF.

The chain has TRBV20-1 and TRBJ2-3; TCRdb's assignment of TRBD2 cannot be checked, as there is no DNA. Germline CDR1 and CDR2: DFQATT and SNEGSKA (reference sequence). CDR3 length: 15 residues. The CDR3 sequence is CSAKPAVSSTDTQYF.

This chain joins TRBV7-2 and TRBJ1-2. The CDR3 length is 14 residues. In germline, CDR1 is SGHTA, CDR2 FQGNSA. The CDR3 reads CASSTGTYNYGYTF. The full variable domain, in which reference TRBV7-2 and TRBJ1-2 provide the parts outside the CDR3, is GAGVSQSPSNKVTEKGKDVELRCDPISGHTALYWYRQSLGQGLEFLIYFQGNSAPDKSGLPSDRFSAERTGGSVSTLTIQRTQQEDSAVYLCASSTGTYNYGYTFGSGTRLTVV.

CDR3 amino acids: CASSLPGDPTQQYF. The gene calls are TRBV5-6 and TRBJ2-7; TCRdb designates TRBD1, a call that cannot be tested without DNA. Germline CDR1 is SGHDT and CDR2 is YYEEEE. The CDR3 has 14 amino acids.

The chain has TRBV28 and TRBJ2-3; with no DNA, the TCRdb D assignment of TRBD1 cannot be verified. From germline, CDR1 is MDHEN and CDR2 SYDVKM. The CDR3 is 14 amino acids. CDR3 sequence reads: CASSSRDSRWTQYF.

The chain uses TRBV6-5 and TRBJ1-2; the D call from TCRdb, TRBD1, cannot be confirmed without DNA. The CDR3 is made up of 16 amino acids. CDR1 and CDR2 (germline): MNHEY, SVGAGI. The CDR3 is CASSYESGQRAYGYTF.

The chain joins TRBV5-1 to TRBJ2-1. There are 16 residues in the CDR3. Germline CDR1 and CDR2: SGHRS and YFSETQ. The CDR3 region is CASSPTRRASYNEQFF. Drawing the rest from reference TRBV5-1 and TRBJ2-1, the complete variable domain is KAGVTQTPRYLIKTRGQQVTLSCSPISGHRSVSWYQQTPGQGLQFLFEYFSETQRNKGNFPGRFSGRQFSNSRSEMNVSTLELGDSALYLCASSPTRRASYNEQFFGPGTRLTVL.

This sequence joins TRBV12-3 or TRBV12-4 and TRBJ2-1; no DNA is available, so the TRBD1 call from TCRdb remains unchecked. CDR3 size: 16 residues. CDR3 protein: CASSTSRGAPYNEQFF.